The 20 T cell receptor beta chains below were found in one sample sequenced in a study of graft-versus-host responses after intestinal transplantation. The table came from immunoSEQ multiplex PCR; TCRdb's copy has only in-frame clones and leaves some out. The repertoire holds approximately 71,000 clones, with more than 80% as singletons. Their antigens are not known. The material was unstimulated CD8+ T cells sorted from spleen or lymph node cells, obtained before intestinal transplant. These receptors originate from a human donor who received an intestinal transplant.

The chain uses TRBV6-1 and TRBJ1-2, with TRBD1 identical over 8 bases. This CDR3 is built from 15 residues. Germline V lookup: CDR1 MNHNS, CDR2 SASEGT. V trimming: 1 base; J trimming: 4 bases; junction bases outside the gene matches: 5. CDR3 DNA sequence: TGTGCCAGCAGTGAAGTCGCAGGGGGCAGCTATGGCTACACCTTC. Its protein is CASSEVAGGSYGYTF.

The chain links TRBV6-1 to TRBJ1-2, with D uncertain. The ends were cut back, 3 bases at V and 1 base at J, with 6 bases in the middle. Looked up from germline, CDR1 is MNHNS and CDR2 is SASEGT. This CDR3 region has 13 residues. The CDR3 reads CASSDYGNYGYTF. In nucleotides, the CDR3 is TGTGCCAGCAGTGACTACGGTAACTATGGCTACACCTTC.

The DNA of the CDR3 is TGTGCCAGCAGAAAACAGGGGGCGGAAGGCTACACCTTC. It translates to CASRKQGAEGYTF. The chain links TRBV5-4 to TRBJ1-2, with 9 bases matching TRBD1. J gave up 8 bases and V 5 bases, and 7 bases lay outside the gene matches. The length of the CDR3 is 13 residues. Germline assignment: CDR1 SGHNT and CDR2 YYREEE (reference sequence).

The chain employs TRBV20-1 and TRBJ1-1, with TRBD1 matching 7 bases. The germline CDR1 and CDR2 sequences are DFQATT and SNEGSKA (reference sequence). The V segment lost 7 bases and the J segment 3 bases; nucleotides outside the gene matches: 2. There are 11 residues in the CDR3. Here the CDR3 DNA reads TGCAGTGGGGACAGTTACACTGAAGCTTTCTTT. Its translation is CSGDSYTEAFF.

The chain is built from TRBV22-1 and TRBJ1-2. TRBV22-1 is deemed a pseudogene. The CDR3 extends over 17 amino acids. CDR3: CPGSPMGKRRKTYGYTF. The CDR3 bases are TGTCCTGGGAGCCCGATGGGAAAGCGGAGAAAGACCTATGGCTACACCTTC.

This clone was observed once. The rearrangement joins TRBV27 to TRBJ1-4, with D unresolved. Trimming took off 4 bases at V and 7 bases at J, with 4 bases between the two ends. CDR1 and CDR2 (germline): MNHEY, SMNVEV (reference sequence). The CDR3 extends over 11 amino acids. The CDR3 DNA follows: TGTGCCAGCAGTTCCGGTGAAAAACTGTTTTTT. This gives the protein CASSSGEKLFF.

V and J are TRBV5-1 and TRBJ2-2; tentatively, D is TRBD1 (6 bases). The germline V gene encodes CDR1 SGHRS and CDR2 YFSETQ. CDR3 length equals 15 residues. Trimming took 1 base from V and 5 from J, leaving 12 bases between them. CDR3 DNA sequence: TGCGCCAGCAGCTTGAAAACAGGGTCGACCGGGGAGCTGTTTTTT. The encoded protein is CASSLKTGSTGELFF.

The chain uses TRBV11-2 and TRBJ2-3; the match to TRBD2 covers 7 bases. The CDR3 is made up of 12 amino acids. J lost 6 bases, V lost 4 bases, and 1 base had no gene match. From germline, CDR1 is SGHAT and CDR2 FQNNGV. CDR3 DNA: TGTGCCAGCAGCTACGGGGGGGATACGCAGTATTTT. Translated, it gives CASSYGGDTQYF. Full variable domain (outside the CDR3, taken from reference TRBV11-2 and TRBJ2-3): EAGVAQSPRYKIIEKRQSVAFWCNPISGHATLYWYQQILGQGPKLLIQFQNNGVVDDSQLPKDRFSAERLKGVDSTLKIQPAKLEDSAVYLCASSYGGDTQYFGPGTRLTVL.

The V gene is TRBV6-1, the J gene TRBJ2-2; no reliable D call. CDR3 length equals 15 residues. Germline values: CDR1 MNHNS, CDR2 SASEGT. Trimming took off 4 bases at V and 1 base at J, with 10 bases between the two ends. CDR3 in DNA: TGTGCCAGCAGTGCCTCCCGCGGGAACACCGGGGAGCTGTTTTTT. Translating it yields CASSASRGNTGELFF.

This chain connects TRBV28 to TRBJ1-2; possibly TRBD1 for D (6 bases). The V and J ends lost 6 bases and 4 bases respectively, with 15 bases between them. Looked up from germline, CDR1 is MDHEN and CDR2 is SYDVKM. The CDR3 extends over 14 amino acids. This CDR3 reads CASSLWGGGYGYTF. The CDR3 coding sequence is TGTGCCAGCAGCCTCTGGGGAGGGGGCTATGGCTACACCTTC.

This chain links TRBV6-1 with TRBJ2-7; perhaps TRBD2 as D (6 bases). CDR1 is MNHNS, CDR2 SASEGT, per germline. This CDR3 has 13 amino acids. Trimming left V 8 bases short and J 1 base short, with 12 bases between. CDR3 bases: TGTGCCAGCGGGGGGACTTCATCCTACGAGCAGTACTTC. Translation gives CASGGTSSYEQYF.

This chain connects TRBV27 to TRBJ2-3; possibly TRBD1 for D (6 bases). The CDR3 has 14 amino acids. The V end lost 5 bases, the J end lost 1 base, and 10 bases lay between the germline ends. Per germline, CDR1 MNHEY and CDR2 SMNVEV (reference sequence). The CDR3 protein is CASSTYRGTDTQYF. The CDR3 bases are TGTGCCAGCAGTACATACAGGGGCACAGATACGCAGTATTTT.

This chain links TRBV19 with TRBJ2-3; 13 positions agree with TRBD2. This CDR3 contains 19 residues. The junction had 12 bases not matched to a gene; V was cut back by 4 bases and J by 2 bases. Germline CDR1 LNHDA, CDR2 SQIVND (reference sequence). CDR3 sequence: CASSTHLGGLAGDTDTQYF. DNA of the CDR3: TGTGCCAGTAGTACCCACCTGGGCGGACTAGCGGGAGACACAGATACGCAGTATTTT.

The V call is TRBV7-9, the J call TRBJ2-3; a weak D match, TRBD2 (5 bases). Germline CDR1 is SEHNR and CDR2 is FQNEAQ (reference sequence). The length of the CDR3 is 15 residues. Between the trimmed V and J ends, which lost 3 bases and 1 base, there was a span of 11 bases. The CDR3 nucleotides are TGTGCCAGCAGCTTGAGGGCCGCGGGCACAGATACGCAGTATTTT. This sequence encodes CASSLRAAGTDTQYF.

The gene calls are TRBV7-9 and TRBJ2-3, with a tentative D call TRBD1 (6 bases). CDR3 size: 14 residues. The germline gives CDR1 SEHNR, CDR2 FQNEAQ (reference sequence). V was cut by 2 bases and J by 5 bases, with 11 bases left in between. This CDR3 reads CASSLTQGQDTQYF. The CDR3 bases are TGTGCCAGCAGCTTAACACAGGGCCAAGATACGCAGTATTTT.

V gene TRBV9 combines with J gene TRBJ2-7, with D tentatively TRBD2 (6 bases). The CDR3 loop spans 15 amino acids. The V gene's germline CDR1 is SGDLS and CDR2 YYNGEE. V lost 4 bases and J 1 base, leaving 15 bases between the germline ends. DNA for the CDR3: TGTGCCAGCAGCTCTACGGGGACTCCATCCTACGAGCAGTACTTC. It yields the protein CASSSTGTPSYEQYF.

The rearrangement links TRBV7-8 to TRBJ1-3; TRBD1 might be the D (6 bases). This CDR3 is built from 18 residues. V was cut by 3 bases and J by 4 bases, with 22 bases left in between. Per germline, CDR1 SGHVS and CDR2 FQNEAQ. CDR3 sequence: CASSFRGEGYLQGNTIYF. The CDR3 nucleotides read TGTGCCAGCAGCTTTAGGGGGGAGGGATACCTACAAGGAAACACCATATATTTT.

This chain links TRBV6-5 with TRBJ2-1, with TRBD2 matching 8 bases. Per the germline V gene, CDR1 is MNHEY and CDR2 is SVGAGI. The CDR3 spans 13 residues. J lost 6 bases, V lost 8 bases, and 6 bases had no gene match. The CDR3 sequence is CASENGLANEQFF. The CDR3 DNA reads as TGTGCCAGCGAAAATGGACTAGCCAATGAGCAGTTCTTC.

The chain couples TRBV13 to TRBJ2-1; D is unresolved. The CDR3 spans 11 residues. Germline values: CDR1 PRHDT, CDR2 FYEKMQ (reference sequence). With 1 base removed from V and 7 bases from J, the gap between germline ends came to 2 bases. Here the CDR3 DNA reads TGTGCCAGCAGCTTAGCGAATGAGCAGTTCTTC. Amino acids: CASSLANEQFF.

V usage is TRBV5-3 and J usage is TRBJ2-7, with 7 bases identical to TRBD1. TRBV5-3 is an open reading frame whose function is uncertain. This CDR3 contains 15 residues. V gave up 4 bases and J gave up 0 bases; unmatched junction bases: 7. The CDR3 loop is CARSRPTGRSYEQYF. DNA of the CDR3: TGTGCCAGAAGCCGACCGACAGGGCGCTCCTACGAGCAGTACTTC.